This T cell receptor beta chain was sequenced in a study of shared clonotypes between healthy human individuals. Study-wide context: Each donor's CD8 memory used one plate, CD8 naive two, each CD4 subset three.

Data came from immunoSEQ multiplex PCR; TCRdb stores just in-frame clones and leaves some out. The table includes 2.5 million or so clones, around 90% detected once. A word on this clone: This CDR3 is also generated by other DNA sequences in the sample.

The specimen was naive CD4+ T cells sorted from blood. The subset was: CD45RA+ positively selected. The TCR was taken from a man aged 18 to 35 in good health.

CDR3 region: CSVGAGVNTEAFF. Written as DNA, the CDR3 is TGCAGCGTTGGGGCAGGGGTGAACACTGAAGCTTTCTTT. This chain joins TRBV29-1 and TRBJ1-1; a weak D match, TRBD1 (6 bases). CDR1 and CDR2 from the germline V gene are SQVTM and ANQGSEA. The CDR3 covers 13 residues. With 4 bases removed from V and 0 bases from J, the gap between germline ends came to 9 bases.